These 14 T cell receptor beta chains were all obtained from the same sample, sequenced in a study of human T cells and chemical hapten exposure. TCRdb called the RACE reads again in MiXCR, with one record for every CDR3 protein. The sample has approximately 95,000 distinct CDR3 sequences, approximately 10% seen once. Time point reported: patch test 2, 6 weeks after DPC sensitization. The treatment here: therapeutic diphenylcyclopropenone sensitization with weekly scalp DPC. The material sequenced was whole blood, taken in connection with sensitization to the hapten diphenylcyclopropenone (DPC). Every receptor here comes from a woman aged 35 to 49 with alopecia areata. Some clones in this sample may be carry-over from other donors' samples.

In this sample, this clonotype turned up many times. J is TRBJ2-1 and V is TRBV7-9; the match to TRBD1 covers 9 bases. The ends lost 5 bases at V and 9 bases at J; junction bases unmatched: 14. This CDR3 comprises 16 residues. Per the germline V gene, CDR1 is SEHNR and CDR2 is FQNEAQ (reference sequence). This CDR3 reads CASSHKQGAIFGEQFF. The CDR3 DNA follows: TGTGCCAGCAGCCATAAACAGGGGGCGATCTTTGGTGAGCAGTTCTTC. Full variable domain (rest looked up from reference TRBV7-9 and TRBJ2-1): DTGVSQNPRHKITKRGQNVTFRCDPISEHNRLYWYRQTLGQGPEFLTYFQNEAQLEKSRLLSDRFSAERPKGSFSTLEIQRTEQGDSAMYLCASSHKQGAIFGEQFFGPGTRLTVL.

There are many counts of this clonotype. The CDR3 nucleotides read TGTGCCAGCATCCTGACAGGGGTTCTTGGCTCACCCCTCCACTTT. This sequence encodes CASILTGVLGSPLHF. The chain joins TRBV6-6 to TRBJ1-6, with TRBD1 matching over 8 bases. The CDR3 runs 15 residues. CDR1 and CDR2 from the germline V gene are MNHNY and SVGAGI (reference sequence). Losses at the gene ends were 7 bases for V and 10 bases for J; bases not matched to a gene: 12.

CDR3 loop: CAARLGGGKNTEAFF. The CDR3, as DNA: TGTGCCGCCCGGCTGGGGGGAGGGAAGAACACTGAAGCTTTCTTT. J is TRBJ1-1 and V is TRBV28, with D possibly matching TRBD1 (5 bases). CDR3 length equals 15 residues. Between the trimmed V and J ends, which lost 11 bases and 1 base, there was a span of 20 bases. Germline CDR1 reads MDHEN; CDR2 reads SYDVKM.

This clonotype has a count of ten or more. The chain couples TRBV3-1 to TRBJ1-5, with D unclear. This CDR3 is 14 amino acids long. V was cut by 1 base and J by 2 bases, with 6 bases left in between. Germline V gene data show CDR1 as LGHDT and CDR2 as YNNKEL (reference sequence). In DNA form, the CDR3 reads TGTGCCAGCAGCCAAGGGCGGGGCAATCAGCCCCAGCATTTT. Protein: CASSQGRGNQPQHF.

In its sample, this clonotype was seen a few times. The chain couples TRBV5-5 to TRBJ2-1, with 9 nucleotides matching TRBD2. V lost 3 bases to trimming and J lost 7 bases; unmatched junction nucleotides: 11. CDR1 and CDR2 (germline): SGHKS, YYEKEE (reference sequence). The CDR3 runs to 16 residues. As DNA, the CDR3 is TGTGCCAGCAGCTCTGCCGGGACTAGCATTCAGAATGAGCAGTTCTTC. Its protein is CASSSAGTSIQNEQFF. The full variable domain, in which reference TRBV5-5 and TRBJ2-1 provide the parts outside the CDR3, is DAGVTQSPTHLIKTRGQQVTLRCSPISGHKSVSWYQQVLGQGPQFIFQYYEKEERGRGNFPDRFSARQFPNYSSELNVNALLLGDSALYLCASSSAGTSIQNEQFFGPGTRLTVL.

This clonotype was found many times. The chain couples TRBV2 to TRBJ1-6; D unresolved. V gave up 3 bases and J gave up 0 bases, with 9 bases separating them. Germline values: CDR1 SNHLY, CDR2 FYNNEI. The CDR3 is 16 amino acids. The CDR3 DNA reads as TGTGCCAGCAGTGACGGGAGGAGCTCCTATAATTCACCCCTCCACTTT. Protein sequence: CASSDGRSSYNSPLHF.

This clonotype has a count of ten or more. The V and J genes are TRBV11-2 and TRBJ1-1; no reliable D call. The germline V gene encodes CDR1 SGHAT and CDR2 FQNNGV. Trimming removed 7 bases from V and 3 bases from J, with 12 bases in between. CDR3 length equals 13 residues. The chain's CDR3 is CASTKIGYTEAFF. The CDR3, as DNA: TGTGCCAGCACCAAGATCGGGTACACTGAAGCTTTCTTT.

There are a few counts of this clonotype. The genes are TRBV6-5 and TRBJ2-1; tentatively, D is TRBD1 (7 bases). The CDR3 loop spans 12 amino acids. V was trimmed by 6 bases and J by 13 bases, leaving 16 bases between them. Germline V CDR1 and CDR2: MNHEY, SVGAGI. This chain's CDR3 is CASRYQGGLQFF. The DNA of the CDR3 is TGTGCCAGCAGGTACCAGGGGGGTCTCCAGTTCTTC.

J is TRBJ1-2 and V is TRBV7-9, with D tentatively TRBD1 (5 bases). CDR1 and CDR2 from the germline V gene are SEHNR and FQNEAQ (reference sequence). V was clipped by 5 bases and J by 4 bases, with 17 bases between them. The CDR3 is made up of 15 amino acids. CDR3 region: CASSPRDHWRYGYTF. The CDR3 coding sequence is TGTGCCAGCAGCCCCCGGGACCATTGGCGCTATGGCTACACCTTC.

This clonotype was seen repeatedly, ten times or more. V usage is TRBV7-2 and J usage is TRBJ1-2; no clear D. The CDR3 length is 13 residues. Trimming stripped 4 bases from V and 4 bases from J, with 10 bases between. Germline lookup yields CDR1 SGHTA and CDR2 FQGNSA. CDR3 in amino acids: CASSSGLGYGYTF. CDR3 coding DNA: TGTGCCAGCAGCTCCGGCCTTGGCTATGGCTACACCTTC.

This chain connects TRBV6-2 or TRBV6-3 to TRBJ2-1; D gene unclear. The V end lost 7 bases, the J end lost 9 bases, and 16 bases lay between the germline ends. The CDR3 totals 13 residues. CDR1 is MNHEY and CDR2 is SVGEGT in the germline V gene. The CDR3 bases are TGTGCCAGCACCGACTCCCCCCCCGGTGAGCAGTTCTTC. This codes for CASTDSPPGEQFF.

This clonotype was counted only a few times. The chain carries TRBV5-5 and TRBJ2-1; TRBD2 might be the D (5 bases). This CDR3 comprises 14 residues. Trimming removed 9 bases at V and 2 bases at J, with 15 bases between. Germline V gene lookup returns CDR1 SGHKS and CDR2 YYEKEE (reference sequence). The CDR3 loop is CATSEGGPYNEQFF. The CDR3 DNA is TGTGCCACATCCGAGGGTGGACCCTACAATGAGCAGTTCTTC. Filled out from reference TRBV5-5 and TRBJ2-1, the complete variable domain reads DAGVTQSPTHLIKTRGQQVTLRCSPISGHKSVSWYQQVLGQGPQFIFQYYEKEERGRGNFPDRFSARQFPNYSSELNVNALLLGDSALYLCATSEGGPYNEQFFGPGTRLTVL.

The table lists this clonotype with many counts. This chain connects TRBV20-1 to TRBJ1-5; TRBD1 is a possible D gene (6 bases). The V and J ends lost 7 bases and 7 bases respectively, with 20 bases between them. The CDR3 sequence is 14 residues long. CDR1 is DFQATT and CDR2 is SNEGSKA in the germline V gene (reference sequence). In DNA form, the CDR3 reads TGCAGTGTCCCAACAGGGACGCGGCGCCAGCCCCAGCATTTT. Translated: CSVPTGTRRQPQHF.

This clonotype appeared many times. The J gene is TRBJ1-1, the V gene TRBV13; tentatively, D is TRBD1 (6 bases). CDR3 length: 13 amino acids. Germline V gives CDR1 PRHDT, CDR2 FYEKMQ (reference sequence). V was cut by 5 bases and J by 6 bases, with 13 bases left in between. The CDR3 sequence is CASSPPGAAEAFF. In DNA, the CDR3 is TGTGCCAGCAGCCCGCCGGGGGCCGCTGAAGCTTTCTTT.